Described below is a single T cell receptor beta chain sequence and its context. This sample was taken from a study of blood T cell repertoires in COVID-19. The CDR3 has 13 residues. The germline V gene encodes CDR1 GTSNPN and CDR2 SVGIG (reference sequence). V lost 3 bases to trimming and J lost 7 bases, with 13 bases between them. Method: immunoSEQ multiplex PCR; TCRdb's copy keeps in-frame clones and lacks some. Here the sample spans 450,000 or so clones, approximately 91% being singletons. The sequence was obtained from a woman aged 40 to 50 with COVID-19, enrolled during active disease. Sequences were obtained from peripheral blood. The chain joins TRBV30 to TRBJ1-5; no clear D. CDR3: CAWSAGTEQPQHF. Here the CDR3 DNA reads TGTGCCTGGAGCGCGGGAACGGAGCAGCCCCAGCATTTT.